The rows below give T cell receptor beta chains drawn from one sample of a study of T-cell reconstitution after alpha-beta-depleted transplantation in children. MiXCR was run by TCRdb on the PCR reads, yielding one entry per CDR3 protein. The table lists 490,000 or so distinct CDR3 sequences, about 10% of them singletons. The sequenced sample was PBMCs, obtained before TCRalphabeta/CD19-depleted stem cell transplant. The receptors were gathered from a child younger than 10 with inherited bone marrow failure, due to receive a stem cell transplant. CDR3s include the opening cysteine and the closing phenylalanine or tryptophan. The D gene is left open where the match is weak. Some rows have no size entry. The others give once, few or many, or a class for an expanded clone.

d_call clone_size j_call v_call cdr3_aa cdr3_nt
NA NA TRBJ2-7 TRBV3-1 CASSPRGRAAGEQYF TGTGCCAGCAGCCCCCGAGGGCGGGCCGCGGGCGAGCAGTACTTC
TRBD2 many TRBJ2-5 TRBV28 CASSGGLAGVETQYF TGTGCCAGCAGCGGAGGACTAGCGGGAGTTGAGACCCAGTACTTC
TRBD2 many TRBJ2-3 TRBV29-1 CSVGGLAGGKDTQYF TGCAGCGTTGGAGGACTAGCGGGGGGTAAAGATACGCAGTATTTT
TRBD1 many TRBJ1-5 TRBV5-1 CASSRAGGGQPQHF TGCGCCAGCAGCCGCGCAGGGGGCGGTCAGCCCCAGCATTTT
NA many TRBJ1-4 TRBV15 CATSRLQRREKLFF TGTGCCACCAGCAGATTACAGAGGCGGGAAAAACTGTTTTTT
TRBD1 few TRBJ2-4 TRBV10-3 CATAAPGQGAKNIQYF TGTGCCACCGCCGCCCCGGGACAGGGGGCCAAAAACATTCAGTACTTC
TRBD2 few TRBJ2-3 TRBV5-1 CASSLAYAGGPGDTQYF TGCGCCAGCAGCTTGGCCTACGCGGGAGGGCCAGGAGATACGCAGTATTTT
NA NA TRBJ2-7 TRBV27 CASSDIRGDQPLSNYEQYF TGTGCCAGCAGTGACATAAGGGGGGACCAGCCTCTATCCAACTACGAGCAGTACTTC
NA NA TRBJ2-7 TRBV20-1 CSAREVAYTGPYEQYF TGCAGTGCTAGAGAGGTAGCGTACACGGGCCCTTACGAGCAGTACTTC
NA NA TRBJ1-5 TRBV19 CASSIVRHHSNQPQHF TGTGCCAGTAGTATAGTCCGACACCATAGCAATCAGCCCCAGCATTTT
TRBD1 many TRBJ2-7 TRBV29-1 CSAMTGGSTYEQYF TGCAGCGCAATGACAGGGGGCTCCACCTACGAGCAGTACTTC
NA many TRBJ2-5 TRBV12-3/TRBV12-4 CASSFHGTQETQYF TGTGCCAGCAGTTTCCACGGGACCCAAGAGACCCAGTACTTC
NA NA TRBJ1-5 TRBV18 CASSPLGRGAGQPQHF TGTGCCAGCTCACCACTGGGACGGGGGGCCGGACAGCCCCAGCATTTT
NA many TRBJ1-2 TRBV2 CASSDGRYYGYTF TGTGCCAGCAGCGACGGACGGTACTATGGCTACACCTTC
NA NA TRBJ1-5 TRBV19 CASSIASPGQPQHF TGTGCCAGTAGTATAGCAAGCCCTGGGCAGCCCCAGCATTTT
TRBD2 many TRBJ2-1 TRBV12-3/TRBV12-4 CASSPSRGTTLNEQFF TGTGCCAGCAGCCCCTCACGCGGGACTACACTTAATGAGCAGTTCTTC
TRBD2 few TRBJ2-1 TRBV6-2/TRBV6-3 CASIKLSGGGINEQFF TGTGCCAGCATCAAATTGAGCGGGGGAGGGATAAATGAGCAGTTCTTC
NA NA TRBJ1-2 TRBV15 CATRRGSYGYTF TGTGCCACCCGCAGAGGCAGCTATGGCTACACCTTC
NA NA TRBJ2-1 TRBV3-1 CASSQKFSGPGLDEQFF TGTGCCAGCAGCCAAAAATTTTCGGGTCCAGGGCTGGATGAGCAGTTCTTC
NA NA TRBJ2-7 TRBV28 CASSPFGPNSYEQYF TGTGCCAGCAGTCCCTTCGGACCGAACTCCTACGAGCAGTACTTC
TRBD1 many TRBJ2-6 TRBV5-1 CASSVGTGASGANVLTF TGCGCCAGCAGCGTCGGGACAGGGGCTTCTGGGGCCAACGTCCTGACTTTC
TRBD2 many TRBJ2-7 TRBV29-1 CSVSHGGDSYEQYF TGCAGCGTGAGCCACGGGGGGGACTCCTACGAGCAGTACTTC